This TCR beta chain was recovered during a study of neurological immune-mediated disorders. In TCRdb, the 5' RACE reads were re-called with MiXCR into one record per CDR3 protein. The top ten hold about 1% of the sample, which has tens of thousands of distinct CDR3 sequences, just over 2.5% seen once. V lost 11 bases and J 10 bases, leaving 24 bases between the germline ends. The CDR3 runs to 15 residues. The chain has TRBV12-3 or TRBV12-4 and TRBJ1-6, with D perhaps TRBD1 (5 bases). This receptor was taken from a woman younger than 45 with multiple sclerosis. The sequencing input was PBMCs. The CDR3 nucleotides are TGTGCCTCTTCCCAAGGGGCTACCCGCGCATCACCCCTCCACTTT. This translates into CASSQGATRASPLHF.